The clone carrying this T cell receptor (beta chain) was found many times. The antigen is undetermined. CDR1 and CDR2 (germline): SQVTM, ANQGSEA. V lost 1 base and J 4 bases, leaving 20 bases between the germline ends. This CDR3 has 18 residues. The data are from a study of tumor-infiltrating lymphocytes in primary liver carcinoma. Co-extraction yielded RNA and DNA from around 18-30 mg of unsorted bulk tissue. The cohort consisted of patients whose primary liver carcinoma was surgically resected. Patients showed chronic HBV infection and an absence of prior treatment. Uniformly, tumor samples exhibited a viable tumor cell fraction exceeding 80%. General study results and limits: Among top clones, only about 8-25% appeared in all five tumor regions.

The investigators made TCR beta cDNA from approximately 0.5 ug total RNA, using a constant-region primer. Investigators got TCR beta libraries out of three nested multiplex PCR rounds, done with slightly modified ARM-PCR. A C-beta reverse primer was combined with TRBV1-TRBV30 forward primers in the first two PCR rounds, and each round had roughly 11 cycles. TCRdb processed the multiplex PCR reads anew with MiXCR; each CDR3 protein has one entry. There are about 54,000 distinct CDR3 sequences in the sample; about 70% occur only once, and around 23% lies in the top ten. The genes are TRBV29-1 and TRBJ2-6; a weak D match, TRBD1 (5 bases). The sequenced sample consisted of liver tumor tissue from sampling region 2. Described subset: tumor region T2, inferior pole. The sequence was obtained from a man aged 35 to 55 with primary liver carcinoma and hepatitis B virus infection. CDR3 protein: CSVEVVGQVLVGANVLTF. For the CDR3, the DNA is TGCAGCGTTGAAGTGGTGGGGCAGGTACTCGTGGGGGCCAACGTCCTGACTTTC.